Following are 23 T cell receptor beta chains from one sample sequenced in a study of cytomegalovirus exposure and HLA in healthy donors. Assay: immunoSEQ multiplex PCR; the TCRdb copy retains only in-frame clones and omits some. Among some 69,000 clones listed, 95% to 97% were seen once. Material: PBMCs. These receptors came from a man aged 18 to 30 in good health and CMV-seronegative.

CDR3 in amino acids: CASSRDSYYNEQFF. The CDR3 nucleotides read TGCGCCAGCAGCCGGGACTCCTACTACAATGAGCAGTTCTTC. The chain employs TRBV4-1 and TRBJ2-1; maybe TRBD2 (6 bases). Germline CDR1 reads MGHRA; CDR2 reads YSYEKL. CDR3 length: 14 amino acids. V was clipped by 4 bases and J by 3 bases, with 10 bases between them.

CDR3 nucleotides: TGTGCCAGCACCCCCACGGGGGATGCCTATGGCTACACCTTC. Amino acids: CASTPTGDAYGYTF. This chain uses TRBV2 with TRBJ1-2; maybe TRBD1 (5 bases). Germline V gives CDR1 SNHLY, CDR2 FYNNEI. The CDR3 consists of 14 residues. The V end was cut by 7 bases, the J end by 4 bases, with 16 bases between.

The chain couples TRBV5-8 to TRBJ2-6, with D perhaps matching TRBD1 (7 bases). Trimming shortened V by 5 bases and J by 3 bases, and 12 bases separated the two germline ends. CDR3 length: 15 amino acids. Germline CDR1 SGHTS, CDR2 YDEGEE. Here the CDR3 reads CASSHRGGGANVLTF. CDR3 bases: TGTGCCAGCAGTCACAGGGGAGGTGGGGCCAACGTCCTGACTTTC.

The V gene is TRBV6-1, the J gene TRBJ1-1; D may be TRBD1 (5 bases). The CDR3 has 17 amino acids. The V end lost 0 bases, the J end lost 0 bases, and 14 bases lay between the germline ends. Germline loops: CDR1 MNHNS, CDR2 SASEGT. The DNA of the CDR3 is TGTGCCAGCAGTGAAGCATTGGGGCCTCGGATGAACACTGAAGCTTTCTTT. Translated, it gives CASSEALGPRMNTEAFF.

The CDR3 nucleotides are TGTGCCAGCAGTGAGGAACTGAGGAACACCATATATTTT. As protein: CASSEELRNTIYF. V is TRBV25-1 and J is TRBJ1-3; D gene ambiguous. The V and J ends lost 3 bases and 7 bases respectively, with 10 bases between them. Germline V gene lookup returns CDR1 MGHDK and CDR2 SYGVNS. The CDR3 consists of 13 residues.

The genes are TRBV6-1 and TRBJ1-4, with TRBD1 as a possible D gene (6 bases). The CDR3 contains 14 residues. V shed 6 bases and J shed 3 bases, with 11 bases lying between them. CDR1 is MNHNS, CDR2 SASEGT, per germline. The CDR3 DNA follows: TGTGCCAGCAGGACGGGACAACCTAATGAAAAACTGTTTTTT. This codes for CASRTGQPNEKLFF.

The CDR3 bases are TGTGCCATCAGCTACCAAGAGACCCAGTACTTC. Translation: CAISYQETQYF. This chain links TRBV10-3 with TRBJ2-5; unclear D gene. V was shortened by 6 bases and J by 0 bases, with 2 bases between the two germline ends. This CDR3 spans 11 amino acids. In germline, CDR1 is ENHRY, CDR2 SYGVKD.

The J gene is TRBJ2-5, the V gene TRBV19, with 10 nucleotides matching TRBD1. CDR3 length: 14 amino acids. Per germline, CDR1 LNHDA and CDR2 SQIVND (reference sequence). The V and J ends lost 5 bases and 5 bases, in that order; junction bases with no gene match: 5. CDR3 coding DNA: TGTGCCAGTAGTCGACAGGGGGCCGGGGAGACCCAGTACTTC. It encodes CASSRQGAGETQYF.

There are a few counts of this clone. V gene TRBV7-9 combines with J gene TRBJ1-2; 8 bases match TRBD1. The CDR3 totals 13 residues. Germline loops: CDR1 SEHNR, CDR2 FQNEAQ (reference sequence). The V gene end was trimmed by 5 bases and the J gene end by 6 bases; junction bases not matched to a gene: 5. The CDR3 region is CASSAQGEHGYTF. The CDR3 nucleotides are TGTGCCAGCAGCGCACAGGGGGAGCATGGCTACACCTTC.

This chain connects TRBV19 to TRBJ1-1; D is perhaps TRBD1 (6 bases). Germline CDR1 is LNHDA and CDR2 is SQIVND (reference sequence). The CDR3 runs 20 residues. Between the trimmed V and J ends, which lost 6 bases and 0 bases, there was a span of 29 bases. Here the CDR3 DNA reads TGTGCCAGTAGCGATCGGGGGGCTAACTACTTCACGTCCATGAACACTGAAGCTTTCTTT. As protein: CASSDRGANYFTSMNTEAFF.

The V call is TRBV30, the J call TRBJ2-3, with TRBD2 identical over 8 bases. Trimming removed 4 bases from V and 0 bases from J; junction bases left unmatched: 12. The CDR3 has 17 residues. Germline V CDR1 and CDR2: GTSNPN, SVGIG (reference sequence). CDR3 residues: CAWMGSGIRQSTDTQYF. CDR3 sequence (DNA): TGTGCCTGGATGGGTAGCGGGATAAGACAAAGCACAGATACGCAGTATTTT.

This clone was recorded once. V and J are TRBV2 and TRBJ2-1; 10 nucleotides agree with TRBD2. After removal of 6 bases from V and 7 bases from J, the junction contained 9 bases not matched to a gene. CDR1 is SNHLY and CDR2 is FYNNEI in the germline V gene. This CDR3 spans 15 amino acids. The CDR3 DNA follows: TGTGCCAGCAGCGAGGGACTAGCGAACTGGAATGAGCAGTTCTTC. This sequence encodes CASSEGLANWNEQFF. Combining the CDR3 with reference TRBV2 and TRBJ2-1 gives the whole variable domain EPEVTQTPSHQVTQMGQEVILRCVPISNHLYFYWYRQILGQKVEFLVSFYNNEISEKSEIFDDQFSVERPDGSNFTLKIRSTKLEDSAMYFCASSEGLANWNEQFFGPGTRLTVL.

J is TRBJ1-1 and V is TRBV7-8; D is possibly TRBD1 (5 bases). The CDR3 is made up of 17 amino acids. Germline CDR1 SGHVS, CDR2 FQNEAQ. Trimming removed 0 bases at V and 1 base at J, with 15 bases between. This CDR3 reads CASSLANGGSRNTEAFF. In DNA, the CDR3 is TGTGCCAGCAGCTTAGCGAACGGGGGAAGTCGGAACACTGAAGCTTTCTTT.

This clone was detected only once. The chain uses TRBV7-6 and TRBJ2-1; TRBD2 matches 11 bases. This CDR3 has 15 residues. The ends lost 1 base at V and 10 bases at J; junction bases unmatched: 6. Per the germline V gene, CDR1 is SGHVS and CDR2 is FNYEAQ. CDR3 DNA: TGTGCCAGCAGCTTAGGCCTTAGCGGGAGGGGGGAGCAGTTCTTC. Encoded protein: CASSLGLSGRGEQFF.

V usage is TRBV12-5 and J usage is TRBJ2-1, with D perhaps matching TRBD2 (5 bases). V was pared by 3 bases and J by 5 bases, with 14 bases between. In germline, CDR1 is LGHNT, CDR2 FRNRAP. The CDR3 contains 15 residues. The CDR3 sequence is CASGLSRGGDNEQFF. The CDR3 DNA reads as TGTGCTAGTGGTTTATCCCGTGGAGGAGACAATGAGCAGTTCTTC.

CDR3 nucleotides: TGTGCCTGGAGTCCAGCGGGAGCTGATACCGGGGAGCTGTTTTTT. The encoded protein is CAWSPAGADTGELFF. The chain carries TRBV30 and TRBJ2-2; TRBD2 agrees at 8 bases. V dropped 2 bases and J dropped 5; count of bases not matched to a gene: 7. CDR1 is GTSNPN, CDR2 SVGIG, per germline (reference sequence). This CDR3 has 15 residues.

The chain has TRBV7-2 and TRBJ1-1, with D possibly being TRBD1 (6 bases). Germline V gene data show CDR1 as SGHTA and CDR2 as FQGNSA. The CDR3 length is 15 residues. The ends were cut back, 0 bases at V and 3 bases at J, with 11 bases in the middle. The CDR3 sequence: CASSLAGGVDTEAFF. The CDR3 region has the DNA TGTGCCAGCAGCTTAGCAGGGGGTGTGGACACTGAAGCTTTCTTT.

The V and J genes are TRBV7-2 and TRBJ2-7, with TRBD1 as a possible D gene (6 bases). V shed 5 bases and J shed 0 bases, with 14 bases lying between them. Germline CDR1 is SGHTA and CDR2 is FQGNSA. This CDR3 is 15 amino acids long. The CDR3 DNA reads TGTGCCAGCAGCCCCATAGGGACATTCTCCTACGAGCAGTACTTC. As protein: CASSPIGTFSYEQYF.

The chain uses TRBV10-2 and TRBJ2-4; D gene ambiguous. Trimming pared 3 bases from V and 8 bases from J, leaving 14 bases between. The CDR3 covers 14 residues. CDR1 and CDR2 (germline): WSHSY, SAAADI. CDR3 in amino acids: CASSDPAEVDIQYF. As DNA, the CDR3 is TGCGCCAGCAGTGATCCGGCAGAGGTAGACATTCAGTACTTC.

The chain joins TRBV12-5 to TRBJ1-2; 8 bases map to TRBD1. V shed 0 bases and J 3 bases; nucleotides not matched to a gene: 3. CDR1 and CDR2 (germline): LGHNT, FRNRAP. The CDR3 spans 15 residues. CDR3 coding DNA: TGTGCTAGTGGTTTGGTACGACAGGGGCACTATGGCTACACCTTC. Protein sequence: CASGLVRQGHYGYTF.

The CDR3 region has the DNA TGTGCCAGCAGTTTGACCTCGGGCAGGGCCTACGAGCAGTACTTC. This translates into CASSLTSGRAYEQYF. V usage is TRBV27 and J usage is TRBJ2-7; maybe TRBD1 (5 bases). Trimming left V 3 bases short and J 2 bases short, with 14 bases between. The CDR3 is 15 amino acids. Germline lookup yields CDR1 MNHEY and CDR2 SMNVEV (reference sequence).

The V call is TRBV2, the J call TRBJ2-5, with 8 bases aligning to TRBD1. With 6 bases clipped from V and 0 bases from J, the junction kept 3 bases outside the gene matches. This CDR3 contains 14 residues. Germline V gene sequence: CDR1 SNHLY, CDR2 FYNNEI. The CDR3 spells CASSVQGDQETQYF. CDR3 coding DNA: TGTGCCAGCAGCGTACAGGGGGACCAAGAGACCCAGTACTTC.

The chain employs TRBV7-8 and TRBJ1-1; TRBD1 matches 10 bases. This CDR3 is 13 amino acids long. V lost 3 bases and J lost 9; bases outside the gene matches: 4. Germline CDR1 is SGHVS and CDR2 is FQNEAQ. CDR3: CASSFDRGPKAFF. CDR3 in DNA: TGTGCCAGCAGCTTTGACAGGGGGCCGAAAGCTTTCTTT.